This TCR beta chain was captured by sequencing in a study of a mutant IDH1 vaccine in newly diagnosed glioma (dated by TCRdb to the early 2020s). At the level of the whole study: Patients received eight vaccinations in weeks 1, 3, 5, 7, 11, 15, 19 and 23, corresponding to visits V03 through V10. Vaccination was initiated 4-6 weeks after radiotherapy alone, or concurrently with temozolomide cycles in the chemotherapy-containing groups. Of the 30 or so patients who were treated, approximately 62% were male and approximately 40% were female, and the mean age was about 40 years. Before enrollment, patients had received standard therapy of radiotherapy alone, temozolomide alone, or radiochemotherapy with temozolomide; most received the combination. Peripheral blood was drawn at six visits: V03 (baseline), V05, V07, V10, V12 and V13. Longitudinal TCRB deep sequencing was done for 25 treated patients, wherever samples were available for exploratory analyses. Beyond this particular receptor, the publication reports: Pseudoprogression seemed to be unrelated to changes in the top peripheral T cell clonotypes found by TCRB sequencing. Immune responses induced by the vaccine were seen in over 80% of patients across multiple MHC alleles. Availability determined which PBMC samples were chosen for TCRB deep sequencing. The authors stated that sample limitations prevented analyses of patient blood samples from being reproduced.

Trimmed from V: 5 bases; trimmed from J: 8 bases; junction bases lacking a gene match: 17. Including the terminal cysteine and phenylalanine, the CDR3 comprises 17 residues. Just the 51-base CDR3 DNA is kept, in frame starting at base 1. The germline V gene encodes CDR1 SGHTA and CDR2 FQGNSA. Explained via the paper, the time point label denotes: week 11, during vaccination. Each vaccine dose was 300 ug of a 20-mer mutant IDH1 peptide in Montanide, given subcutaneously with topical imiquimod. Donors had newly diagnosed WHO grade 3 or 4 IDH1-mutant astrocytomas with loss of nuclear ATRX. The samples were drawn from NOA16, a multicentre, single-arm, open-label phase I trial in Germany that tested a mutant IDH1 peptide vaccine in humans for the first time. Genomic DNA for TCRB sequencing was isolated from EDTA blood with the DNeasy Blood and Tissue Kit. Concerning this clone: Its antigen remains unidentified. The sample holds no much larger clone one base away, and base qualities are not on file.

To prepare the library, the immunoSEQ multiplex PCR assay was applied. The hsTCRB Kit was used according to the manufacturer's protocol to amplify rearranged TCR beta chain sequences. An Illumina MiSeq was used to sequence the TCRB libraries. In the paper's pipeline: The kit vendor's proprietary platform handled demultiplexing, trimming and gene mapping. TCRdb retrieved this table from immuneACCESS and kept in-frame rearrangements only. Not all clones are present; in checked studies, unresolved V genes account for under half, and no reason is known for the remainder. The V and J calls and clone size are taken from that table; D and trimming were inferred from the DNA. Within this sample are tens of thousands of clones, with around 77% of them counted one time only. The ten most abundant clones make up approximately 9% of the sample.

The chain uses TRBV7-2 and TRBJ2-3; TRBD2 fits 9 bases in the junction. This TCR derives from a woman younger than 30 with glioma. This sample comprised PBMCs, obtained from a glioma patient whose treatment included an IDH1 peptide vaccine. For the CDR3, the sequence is CASSPGAGGLYRGTQYF. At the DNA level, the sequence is TGTGCCAGCAGCCCCGGGGCGGGGGGGCTATACCGAGGTACGCAGTATTTT.